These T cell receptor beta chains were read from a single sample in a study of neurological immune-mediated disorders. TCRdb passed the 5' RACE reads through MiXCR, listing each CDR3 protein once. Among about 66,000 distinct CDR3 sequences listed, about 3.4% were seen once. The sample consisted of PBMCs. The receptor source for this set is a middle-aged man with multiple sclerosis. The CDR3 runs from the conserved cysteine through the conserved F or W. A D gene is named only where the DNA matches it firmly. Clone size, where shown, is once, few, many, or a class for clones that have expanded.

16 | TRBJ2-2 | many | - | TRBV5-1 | TGCGCCAGCAGCTTCGACTCGAACGTGGTCACCGGGGAGCTGTTTTTT | CASSFDSNVVTGELFF
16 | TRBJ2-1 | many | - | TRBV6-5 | TGTGCCAGCAGTTACGAACAGATGTTCTCCTACAATGAGCAGTTCTTC | CASSYEQMFSYNEQFF
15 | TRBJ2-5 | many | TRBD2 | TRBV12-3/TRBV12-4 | TGTGCCAGCTCCCATCTAGCGGGAGAGGAAGAGACCCAGTACTTC | CASSHLAGEEETQYF
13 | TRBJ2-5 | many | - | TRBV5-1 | TGCGCCAGCAGCTTGGTTGGTCAAGAGACCCAGTACTTC | CASSLVGQETQYF
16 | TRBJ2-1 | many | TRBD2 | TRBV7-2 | TGTGCCAGCAGCTTAACGGGCGGGAGGAACTACAATGAGCAGTTCTTC | CASSLTGGRNYNEQFF
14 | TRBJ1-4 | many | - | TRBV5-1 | TGCGCCAGCAGCTTAGAACGGGGAAATGAAAAACTGTTTTTT | CASSLERGNEKLFF
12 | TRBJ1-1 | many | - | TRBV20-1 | TGCAGTGCTAGTTTGGGGGGCACTGAAGCTTTCTTT | CSASLGGTEAFF
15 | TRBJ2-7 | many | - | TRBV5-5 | TGTGCCAGCAGCTTGGCGGCAGGGTCTCTCGGCGAGCAGTACTTC | CASSLAAGSLGEQYF
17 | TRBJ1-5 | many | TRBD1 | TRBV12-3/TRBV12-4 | TGTGCCAGCAGCCCAACAGGGGGCCCGTATAGCAATCAGCCCCAGCATTTT | CASSPTGGPYSNQPQHF
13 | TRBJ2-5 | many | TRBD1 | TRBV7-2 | TGTGCCAGCAGCCTACAGGGGCCCGAGACCCAGTACTTC | CASSLQGPETQYF
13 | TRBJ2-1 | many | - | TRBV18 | TGTGCCAGCTCACCAAGCCTAGACAATGAGCAGTTCTTC | CASSPSLDNEQFF
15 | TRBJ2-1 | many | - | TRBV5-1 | TGCGCCAGCAGCCCCGAGCCAGAGTCCTACAATGAGCAGTTCTTC | CASSPEPESYNEQFF
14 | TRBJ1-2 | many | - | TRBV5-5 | TGTGCCAGCAGCCCAAGACAGGATAACTATGGCTACACCTTC | CASSPRQDNYGYTF
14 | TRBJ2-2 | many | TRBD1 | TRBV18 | TGTGCCAGCTCACCGGGACAGGGGATCGGGGAGCTGTTTTTT | CASSPGQGIGELFF
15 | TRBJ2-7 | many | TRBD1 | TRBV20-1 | TGCAGTGCTAGGGATGCCGGGACAGGGGACTACGAGCAGTACTTC | CSARDAGTGDYEQYF
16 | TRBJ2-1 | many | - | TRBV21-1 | TGTGCCAGCAGCAAACGATCGCGGGAGGTCCCAAATGAGCAGTTCTTC | CASSKRSREVPNEQFF
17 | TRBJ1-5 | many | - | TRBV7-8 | TGTGCCAGCAGCACCATTGGGCAGAAAAGTAGCAATCAGCCCCAGCATTTT | CASSTIGQKSSNQPQHF
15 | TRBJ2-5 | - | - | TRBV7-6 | TGTGCCAGCAGCTTAGGGCCCTATAAAAGCGAGACCCAGTACTTC | CASSLGPYKSETQYF
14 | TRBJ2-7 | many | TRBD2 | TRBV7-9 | TGTGCCAGCAGCATACCGGGACTAGCGGGAGTGCAGTACTTC | CASSIPGLAGVQYF
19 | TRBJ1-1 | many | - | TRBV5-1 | TGCGCCAGCAGCTTGCGTTTATTAGGGGGAGACTCAATGAACACTGAAGCTTTCTTT | CASSLRLLGGDSMNTEAFF
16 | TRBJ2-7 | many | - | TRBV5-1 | TGCGCCAGCAGCTTGATAGGGGAGACAGCCTTGAACGAGCAGTACTTC | CASSLIGETALNEQYF
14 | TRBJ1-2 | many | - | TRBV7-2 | TGTGCCAGCAGTTACCTCATGGGGATCGATGGCTACACCTTC | CASSYLMGIDGYTF